Sequencing of this T cell receptor (beta chain) was carried out in a study of T-cell memory formation after mild COVID-19. About the research overall: The study found TCR clusters largely donor specific. General observations from the study: Those CD4+ clones that contracted were mainly in CM and EM (CD8+ ones in EMRA). Clones that contracted from day 15 to 85 were balanced CD4/CD8, while later expanders leaned CD4+.

This clonotype was seen a few times. What it binds is not known. Germline CDR1 reads PRHDT; CDR2 reads FYEKMQ (reference sequence). The CDR3 has 14 amino acids. V was clipped by 3 bases and J by 6 bases, with 11 bases between them. TCR alpha and TCR beta cDNA libraries carrying sample barcodes and UMIs were produced by 5'RACE using constant-segment primers. MiXCR, run by TCRdb on the 5' RACE reads, gives a single entry per CDR3 protein. Here the sample spans some 150,000 distinct CDR3 sequences, roughly 13% being singletons. Sample: PBMCs or a T cell subset sorted from them (not recorded which). This TCR was recovered from an adult woman who had mild COVID-19 (a few samples of this study predate the infection). Cell type and time point are not known. The chain uses TRBV13 and TRBJ1-4; D is possibly TRBD1 (6 bases). The CDR3 loop reads CASSFGQKDEKLFF. Written as DNA, the CDR3 is TGTGCCAGCAGCTTTGGACAGAAGGATGAAAAACTGTTTTTT.